One sample yielded the 14 T cell receptor beta chains listed below, sequenced in a study of spatial heterogeneity in lung cancer. Documented time point: sample taken at primary tumor resection. Broader study findings: Counts of expanded intratumoral alpha and beta TCRs tracked tumor mutation counts.

TCRdb fed the 5' RACE reads into MiXCR, producing one record per CDR3 protein. The sample has over 10,000 distinct CDR3 sequences, 3% to 4.5% seen once. No cognate antigen is known for these TCRs. The source was lung tumor tissue, collected at surgery. The receptors were gathered from a male donor with early-stage non-small cell lung cancer.

Ten or more counts support this clonotype. This chain uses TRBV20-1 with TRBJ2-1; 9 bases fit TRBD2. This CDR3 region has 14 residues. Trimming took 6 bases from V and 2 from J; bases not matched to a gene: 5. The V gene's germline CDR1 is DFQATT and CDR2 SNEGSKA (reference sequence). The CDR3 is CSAIKREAYNEQFF. CDR3 coding DNA: TGCAGTGCCATCAAGCGGGAGGCCTACAATGAGCAGTTCTTC.

This clonotype was detected ten times or more. The rearrangement joins TRBV4-3 to TRBJ2-1; D remains unclear. The germline CDR1 and CDR2 sequences are LGHNA and YSLEER. CDR3 length equals 17 residues. With 1 base removed from V and 6 bases from J, the gap between germline ends came to 19 bases. In DNA, the CDR3 is TGCGCCAGCAGCCAAGTACCGGCAGCCCTAGACCTCAATGAGCAGTTCTTC. This sequence encodes CASSQVPAALDLNEQFF.

This clonotype was observed at least ten times. The CDR3 here is CASSLERNNEQFF. The CDR3, as DNA: TGTGCCAGCAGTTTGGAAAGAAACAATGAGCAGTTCTTC. V is TRBV27 and J is TRBJ2-1; D gene uncertain. Germline assignment: CDR1 MNHEY and CDR2 SMNVEV (reference sequence). V lost 3 bases to trimming and J lost 5 bases, with 8 bases between them. The CDR3 extends over 13 amino acids.

This clonotype was picked up a small number of times. The V and J genes are TRBV6-2 or TRBV6-3 and TRBJ2-7, with D perhaps TRBD1 or TRBD2 (5 bases each). Trimming took 5 bases from V and 2 from J, leaving 13 bases between them. Germline V gene lookup returns CDR1 MNHEY and CDR2 SVGEGT. The CDR3 is 14 residues long. The CDR3 reads CASSTHTGPYEQYV. The DNA for the CDR3 is TGTGCCAGCAGTACCCACACGGGACCCTACGAGCAGTACGTC.

This clonotype was found once. The V call is TRBV27, the J call TRBJ2-1, with TRBD1 as a possible D gene (6 bases). V lost 6 bases, J lost 9 bases, and 15 bases lay in between. The CDR3 length is 13 residues. Germline V gene sequence: CDR1 MNHEY, CDR2 SMNVEV (reference sequence). The DNA for the CDR3 is TGTGCCAGCAGCCCCAGGGGAGTCGGTGAGCAGTTCTTC. It codes for CASSPRGVGEQFF.

This clonotype has a count of ten or more. J is TRBJ2-1 and V is TRBV6-1, with D possibly TRBD2 on 6 matching bases. Trimming left V 9 bases short and J 0 bases short, with 15 bases between. Germline V lookup: CDR1 MNHNS, CDR2 SASEGT. The CDR3 runs to 15 residues. CDR3: CASTGTPSSYNEQFF. The CDR3 DNA reads TGTGCCAGTACCGGGACTCCAAGCTCCTACAATGAGCAGTTCTTC.

This rearrangement joins TRBV3-1 to TRBJ1-1; no definite D call. Germline assignment: CDR1 LGHDT and CDR2 YNNKEL (reference sequence). This CDR3 is 14 amino acids long. V gave up 6 bases and J gave up 9 bases, with 20 bases separating them. CDR3 sequence: CASRGLGGRGQAFF. The CDR3 DNA reads TGTGCCAGCAGGGGATTGGGTGGGAGAGGGCAAGCTTTCTTT.

This clonotype was counted ten times or more. The chain is built from TRBV19 and TRBJ2-5; 10 nucleotides line up with TRBD2. The CDR3 covers 14 residues. After removal of 10 bases from V and 2 bases from J, the junction contained 7 bases not matched to a gene. Germline CDR1 is LNHDA and CDR2 is SQIVND (reference sequence). CDR3 amino acids: CAMGGLAVQETQYF. The CDR3, as DNA: TGTGCCATGGGAGGACTAGCGGTACAAGAGACCCAGTACTTC.

This clonotype has at least ten counts. This chain joins TRBV5-1 and TRBJ2-5; no reliable D call. V dropped 2 bases and J dropped 2 bases, with 10 bases sitting between them. Germline V gives CDR1 SGHRS, CDR2 YFSETQ. The CDR3 runs to 14 residues. CDR3 bases: TGCGCCAGCAGCTTCGCGGTCAGGCAAGAGACCCAGTACTTC. This translates into CASSFAVRQETQYF. Looking up the rest from reference TRBV5-1 and TRBJ2-5 gives the full variable domain: KAGVTQTPRYLIKTRGQQVTLSCSPISGHRSVSWYQQTPGQGLQFLFEYFSETQRNKGNFPGRFSGRQFSNSRSEMNVSTLELGDSALYLCASSFAVRQETQYFGPGTRLLVL.

This clonotype has at least ten counts. This chain uses TRBV2 with TRBJ1-2; 10 nucleotides line up with TRBD1. V gave up 7 bases and J gave up 4 bases; unmatched junction bases: 3. The CDR3 has 13 amino acids. The germline V gene has CDR1 SNHLY and CDR2 FYNNEI. Here the CDR3 DNA reads TGTGCCAGCATTAGACAGGGGGCCTATGGCTACACCTTC. Protein: CASIRQGAYGYTF.

This clonotype has ten or more counts. CDR3 DNA: TGTGCCAGCAGCTTATGGACAGGGGATTTTCAGCCCCAGCATTTT. It is translated as CASSLWTGDFQPQHF. This rearrangement joins TRBV5-5 to TRBJ1-5, with TRBD1 matching 9 bases. From germline, CDR1 is SGHKS and CDR2 YYEKEE (reference sequence). CDR3 length: 15 amino acids. Germline trimming cut 2 bases from V and 6 bases from J; bases unmatched to any gene: 6.

This clonotype occurred many times. DNA of the CDR3: TGCAGCGTTGAATATGGGAACCGCTATGGCTACACCTTC. Translating it yields CSVEYGNRYGYTF. V usage is TRBV29-1 and J usage is TRBJ1-2, with D unclear. Germline CDR1 is SQVTM and CDR2 is ANQGSEA. This CDR3 has 13 residues. V was shortened by 2 bases and J by 4 bases, with 11 bases between the two germline ends. The entire variable domain, with the rest obtained from reference TRBV29-1 and TRBJ1-2, is as follows: SAVISQKPSRDICQRGTSLTIQCQVDSQVTMMFWYRQQPGQSLTLIATANQGSEATYESGFVIDKFPISRPNLTFSTLTVSNMSPEDSSIYLCSVEYGNRYGYTFGSGTRLTVV.

This clonotype was detected many times. V usage is TRBV20-1 and J usage is TRBJ2-3; D may correspond to TRBD1 or TRBD2 (5 bases each). The ends were cut back, 5 bases at V and 4 bases at J, with 13 bases in the middle. The CDR3 consists of 13 residues. Germline CDR1 DFQATT, CDR2 SNEGSKA (reference sequence). In DNA, the CDR3 is TGCAGTGCTGCCGAGGGGCTCCCAGATACGCAGTATTTT. Translating gives CSAAEGLPDTQYF.

The table lists this clonotype with many counts. This sequence joins TRBV20-1 and TRBJ2-3, with a weak D call TRBD2 (5 bases). The CDR3 runs 14 residues. Trimming cost V 4 bases and J 2 bases, with 13 bases left between them. The germline V gene encodes CDR1 DFQATT and CDR2 SNEGSKA (reference sequence). CDR3 sequence reads: CSANSADYTDTQYF. The CDR3 DNA reads as TGCAGTGCTAACTCAGCGGATTACACAGATACGCAGTATTTT.